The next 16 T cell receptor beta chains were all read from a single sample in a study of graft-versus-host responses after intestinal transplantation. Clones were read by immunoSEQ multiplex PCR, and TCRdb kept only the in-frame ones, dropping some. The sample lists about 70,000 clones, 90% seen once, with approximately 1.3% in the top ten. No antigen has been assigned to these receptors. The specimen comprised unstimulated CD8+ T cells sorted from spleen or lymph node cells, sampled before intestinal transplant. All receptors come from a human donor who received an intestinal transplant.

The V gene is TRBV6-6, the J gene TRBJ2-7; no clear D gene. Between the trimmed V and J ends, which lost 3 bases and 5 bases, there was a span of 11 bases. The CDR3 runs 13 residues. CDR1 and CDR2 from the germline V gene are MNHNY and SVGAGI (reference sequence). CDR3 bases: TGTGCCAGCAGTTATACCCGGGTACACGAGCAGTACTTC. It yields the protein CASSYTRVHEQYF.

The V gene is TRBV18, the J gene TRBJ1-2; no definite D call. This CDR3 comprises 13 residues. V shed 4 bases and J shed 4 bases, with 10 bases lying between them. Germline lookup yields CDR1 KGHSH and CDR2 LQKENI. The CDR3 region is CASSRGQLYGYTF. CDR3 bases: TGTGCCAGCTCACGAGGCCAGCTCTATGGCTACACCTTC.

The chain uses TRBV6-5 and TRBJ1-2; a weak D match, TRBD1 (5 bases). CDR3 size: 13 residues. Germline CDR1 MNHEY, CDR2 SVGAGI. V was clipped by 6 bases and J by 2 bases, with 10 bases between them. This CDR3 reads CASSMGGNYGYTF. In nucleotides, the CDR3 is TGTGCCAGCAGCATGGGGGGGAACTATGGCTACACCTTC.

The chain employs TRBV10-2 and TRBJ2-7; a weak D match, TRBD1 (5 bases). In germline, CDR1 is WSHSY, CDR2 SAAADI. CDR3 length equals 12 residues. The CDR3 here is CGSWGNTYEQYF. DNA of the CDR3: TGCGGGAGTTGGGGCAACACCTACGAGCAGTACTTC.

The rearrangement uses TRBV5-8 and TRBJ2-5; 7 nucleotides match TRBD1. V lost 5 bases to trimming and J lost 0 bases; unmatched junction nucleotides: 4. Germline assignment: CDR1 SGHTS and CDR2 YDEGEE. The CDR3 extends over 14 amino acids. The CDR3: CASSGTEYQETQYF. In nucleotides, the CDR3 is TGTGCCAGCAGTGGGACAGAGTACCAAGAGACCCAGTACTTC.

The CDR3 DNA sequence: TGTGCCAGCAGCGTACACGGGGAAGGGACTGAAGCTTTCTTT. It is translated as CASSVHGEGTEAFF. This sequence joins TRBV9 and TRBJ1-1; D unresolved. The germline V gene has CDR1 SGDLS and CDR2 YYNGEE. The CDR3 is 14 residues long. The V gene lost 1 base and the J gene lost 5 bases, with 12 bases spanning the gap.

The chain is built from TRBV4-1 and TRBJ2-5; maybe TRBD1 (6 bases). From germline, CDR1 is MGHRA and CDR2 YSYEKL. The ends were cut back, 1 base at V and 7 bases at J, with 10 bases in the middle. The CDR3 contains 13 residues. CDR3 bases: TGCGCCAGCAGCCAAGGGACAGTAAGGACCCAGTACTTC. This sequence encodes CASSQGTVRTQYF.

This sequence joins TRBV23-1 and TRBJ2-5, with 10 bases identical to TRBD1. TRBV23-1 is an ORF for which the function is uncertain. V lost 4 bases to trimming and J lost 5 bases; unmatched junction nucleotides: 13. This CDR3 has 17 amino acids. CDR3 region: CASSPPSKTGGRETQYF. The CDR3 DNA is TGCGCCAGCAGTCCACCCTCCAAGACAGGGGGCAGGGAGACCCAGTACTTC.

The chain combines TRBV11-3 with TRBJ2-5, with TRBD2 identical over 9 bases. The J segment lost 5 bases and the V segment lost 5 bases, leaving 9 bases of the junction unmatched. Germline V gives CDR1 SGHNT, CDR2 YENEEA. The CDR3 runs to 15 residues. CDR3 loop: CASSPGGLAWETQYF. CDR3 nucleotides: TGTGCCAGCAGCCCCGGGGGACTAGCATGGGAGACCCAGTACTTC.

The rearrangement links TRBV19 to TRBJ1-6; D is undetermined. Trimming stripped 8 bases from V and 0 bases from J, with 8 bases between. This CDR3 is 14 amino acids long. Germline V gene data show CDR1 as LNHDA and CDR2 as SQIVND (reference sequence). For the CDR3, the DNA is TGTGCCAGTGCATGGAGCTCCTATAATTCACCCCTCCACTTT. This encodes CASAWSSYNSPLHF.

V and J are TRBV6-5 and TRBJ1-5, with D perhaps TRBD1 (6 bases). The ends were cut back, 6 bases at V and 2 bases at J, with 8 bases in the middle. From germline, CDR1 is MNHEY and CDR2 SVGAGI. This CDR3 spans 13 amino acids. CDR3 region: CASSSGGNQPQHF. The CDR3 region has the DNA TGTGCCAGCAGCTCAGGGGGCAATCAGCCCCAGCATTTT.

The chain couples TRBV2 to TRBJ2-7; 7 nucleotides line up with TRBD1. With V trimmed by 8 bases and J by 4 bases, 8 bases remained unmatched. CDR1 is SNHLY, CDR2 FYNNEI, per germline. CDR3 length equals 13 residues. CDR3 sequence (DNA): TGTGCCAGCTGCAGACAGGGTGAATACGAGCAGTACTTC. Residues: CASCRQGEYEQYF.

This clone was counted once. The CDR3 coding sequence is TGCAGCGTGAATGCCCTTGGGCGAACTGAAGCTTTCTTT. The encoded protein is CSVNALGRTEAFF. V gene TRBV29-1 combines with J gene TRBJ1-1; D is unresolved. Germline V lookup: CDR1 SQVTM, CDR2 ANQGSEA. The CDR3 extends over 13 amino acids. Trimming took 6 bases from V and 5 from J, leaving 16 bases between them.

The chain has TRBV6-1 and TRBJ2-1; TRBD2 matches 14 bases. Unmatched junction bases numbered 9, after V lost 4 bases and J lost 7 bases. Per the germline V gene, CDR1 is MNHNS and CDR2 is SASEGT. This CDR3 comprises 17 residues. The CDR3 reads CASSAPTSGGAWNEQFF. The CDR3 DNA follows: TGTGCCAGCAGTGCCCCGACTAGCGGGGGGGCGTGGAATGAGCAGTTCTTC.

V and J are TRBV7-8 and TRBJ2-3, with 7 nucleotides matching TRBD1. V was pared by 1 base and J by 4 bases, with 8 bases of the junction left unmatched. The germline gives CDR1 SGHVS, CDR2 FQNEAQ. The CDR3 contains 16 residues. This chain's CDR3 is CASSLVGGSGPDTQYF. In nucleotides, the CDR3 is TGTGCCAGCAGCTTAGTAGGGGGCTCAGGGCCAGATACGCAGTATTTT.

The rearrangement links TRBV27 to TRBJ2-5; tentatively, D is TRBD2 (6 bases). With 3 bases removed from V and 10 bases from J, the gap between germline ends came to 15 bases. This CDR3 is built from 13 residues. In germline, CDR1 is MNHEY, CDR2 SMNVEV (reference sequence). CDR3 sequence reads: CASSFGPPGVQYF. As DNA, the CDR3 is TGTGCCAGCAGTTTCGGGCCCCCGGGGGTCCAGTACTTC.